The rows below give T cell receptor beta chains drawn from one sample of a study of blood T cell repertoires in COVID-19. The assay was immunoSEQ multiplex PCR, and TCRdb's table has in-frame clones only and misses some. The sample comprises some 140,000 clones, about 85% of which are singletons, and over 0.55% rests with the top ten. The sequenced sample was peripheral blood. The receptors shown here come from a man in his sixties with COVID-19, enrolled during active disease. Each CDR3 is given with its conserved first and last residue. D genes are given only for firm matches. Expanded clones are given a class, and other clones once, few, many or no size at all.

size	V	D	J	DNA	CDR3
.	TRBV29-1	.	TRBJ1-2	TGCAGCGTTGAATACACAGGGCTCGGTGGCTACACCTTC	CSVEYTGLGGYTF
.	TRBV30	.	TRBJ1-1	TGTGCCTTTAACACGATAATGAACACTGAAGCTTTCTTT	CAFNTIMNTEAFF
.	TRBV7-9	.	TRBJ1-3	TGTGCCAGCAGCTTAGGATCCGGGGGTGTTCGAAACACCATATATTTT	CASSLGSGGVRNTIYF
.	TRBV7-3	TRBD1	TRBJ1-1	TGTGCCAGCAGCTTAAGTGGGCAGGGGGCGGGCACTGAAGCTTTCTTT	CASSLSGQGAGTEAFF
.	TRBV9	TRBD1	TRBJ1-1	TGTGCCAGCAGCCCTCAGGGGGGAATGGGGCCTGAAGCTTTCTTT	CASSPQGGMGPEAFF
.	TRBV15	TRBD1	TRBJ1-5	TGTGCCACCAGGGGACAGTTGGGGAATCAGCCCCAGCATTTT	CATRGQLGNQPQHF
.	TRBV5-1	.	TRBJ2-2	TGCGCCAGCAGCTTGAGTGCCGCGAGGACCGGGGAGCTGTTTTTT	CASSLSAARTGELFF
.	TRBV6-6	TRBD2	TRBJ2-7	TGTGCCAGCAGTCGGACTAGCGGGGGGGCTATTGGTTACGAGCAGTACTTC	CASSRTSGGAIGYEQYF
.	TRBV5-1	TRBD1	TRBJ2-2	TGCGCCAGCAGCTCAGGACAGGGCACCGGGGAGCTGTTTTTT	CASSSGQGTGELFF
.	TRBV7-9	TRBD1	TRBJ1-2	TGTGCCAGCAGCTTAGTAGGGCAGGGGGTCGTTGGCTACACCTTC	CASSLVGQGVVGYTF
.	TRBV4-1	TRBD1	TRBJ2-5	TGCGCCAGCAGCCTCAACTACAGGGGAGAGACCCAGTACTTC	CASSLNYRGETQYF
.	TRBV5-1	TRBD2	TRBJ2-1	TGCGCCAGCAGCTTGTCGGGAGCGGGAGGGTTGAATGAGCAGTTCTTC	CASSLSGAGGLNEQFF
.	TRBV12-3/TRBV12-4	.	TRBJ1-4	TGTGCCAGCAGCCTTGTAGGGGTTGAAAAACTGTTTTTT	CASSLVGVEKLFF
.	TRBV11-1	.	TRBJ2-5	TGTGCCAGCAGCTTAGCGTGGCCTTATGGGCAGGAGGAGATGGAGGCCCAGTACTTC	CASSLAWPYGQEEMEAQYF
.	TRBV4-1	.	TRBJ1-2	TGCGCCAGCAGCCAAGTAGGGGGAAAACAGGGCTATGGCTACACCTTC	CASSQVGGKQGYGYTF
.	TRBV6-6	TRBD2	TRBJ2-3	TGTGCCAGCAGTACGACTAGCGGGGGTGTCACAGATACGCAGTATTTT	CASSTTSGGVTDTQYF
.	TRBV19	TRBD1	TRBJ2-7	TGTGCCAGTAGTGTCGGCGGACAGGGCTCCTACGAGCAGTACTTC	CASSVGGQGSYEQYF
.	TRBV5-5	TRBD1	TRBJ2-5	TGTGCCAGCAGTCCCGGGACAGGGGGAGAGACCCAGTACTTC	CASSPGTGGETQYF
few	TRBV28	TRBD1	TRBJ1-3	TGTGCCAGCAGACCGACAGGGGGTTCCTCTGGAAACACCATATATTTT	CASRPTGGSSGNTIYF
once	TRBV18	TRBD2	TRBJ2-3	TGTGCCAGCTCTCCAAAGACTAGCGTCGCGGATACGCAGTATTTT	CASSPKTSVADTQYF
.	TRBV2	.	TRBJ2-7	TGTGCCAGCAGTGAACACAGCTACGAGCAGTACTTC	CASSEHSYEQYF
.	TRBV18	TRBD1	TRBJ2-3	TGTGCCAGCTCATTCACAGGGGGCTCGAGCACAGATACGCAGTATTTT	CASSFTGGSSTDTQYF
.	TRBV24-1	TRBD1	TRBJ1-4	TGTGCCACCAGTGATTCCGGGACAGGTAATGAAAAACTGTTTTTT	CATSDSGTGNEKLFF
.	TRBV19	.	TRBJ1-1	TGTGCCAGTAAGGGACTACAGGGTACAGCTTTCTTT	CASKGLQGTAFF
.	TRBV6-6	.	TRBJ1-1	TGTGCCAGCAACCCAGCACAGGGTGGAAGAACTGAAGCTTTCTTT	CASNPAQGGRTEAFF
once	TRBV5-4	TRBD2	TRBJ2-2	TGTGCCAGCACCCGGGAGGGGCGTAACACCGGGGAGCTGTTTTTT	CASTREGRNTGELFF
.	TRBV28	.	TRBJ1-2	TGTGCCAGCAGAATAGGGGGAAACTATGGCTACACCTTC	CASRIGGNYGYTF
few	TRBV6-5	TRBD1	TRBJ2-7	TGTGCCACCAAGGGACAGGGGCTTTATGAGCAGTACTTC	CATKGQGLYEQYF
.	TRBV27	.	TRBJ2-7	TGTGCCAGCAGTTTAAACAGGATAGACGAGCAGTACTTC	CASSLNRIDEQYF
few	TRBV9	TRBD1	TRBJ2-6	TGTGCCAGCAGCGAAAACAGGGGGGCCTCTGGGGCCAACGTCCTGACTTTC	CASSENRGASGANVLTF
few	TRBV6-5	TRBD1	TRBJ1-5	TGTGCCAGCAGTCAAAGACAGGGGCTCCAGCCCCAGCATTTT	CASSQRQGLQPQHF
.	TRBV18	TRBD1	TRBJ1-2	TGTGCCAGCTCACCACTTGGACAGGAAAACTATGGCTACACCTTC	CASSPLGQENYGYTF
once	TRBV9	TRBD2	TRBJ2-5	TGTGCCAGCAGCGTCGGGACTAGCGGGGGTGGGGAAGAGACCCAGTACTTC	CASSVGTSGGGEETQYF
.	TRBV19	TRBD2	TRBJ2-1	TGTGCCAGTAGTATAGATTATGGGATAGCGGGATCCTATGAGCAGTTCTTC	CASSIDYGIAGSYEQFF
.	TRBV12-3/TRBV12-4	.	TRBJ1-1	TGTGCCAGCAGTTTTGTTGGCAACACTGAAGCTTTCTTT	CASSFVGNTEAFF
.	TRBV2	TRBD2	TRBJ2-3	TGTGCCAGCAGAGGGACTAGCGGATACACAGATACGCAGTATTTT	CASRGTSGYTDTQYF
.	TRBV9	.	TRBJ2-3	TGTGCCAGCCGCCGAAGTCAGGGAAACACAGATACGCAGTATTTT	CASRRSQGNTDTQYF
.	TRBV7-8	.	TRBJ1-5	TGTGCCAGCAGCTTAGCGGAGGGGTGGCAGCCCCAGCATTTT	CASSLAEGWQPQHF
.	TRBV10-2	.	TRBJ1-1	TGCGCCAGCAGTGAGACGGGGGGAAAGAACACTGAAGCTTTCTTT	CASSETGGKNTEAFF
few	TRBV11-3	TRBD2	TRBJ2-7	TGTGCCAGCAGCGTAGCGGGACATTCCTACGAGCAGTACTTC	CASSVAGHSYEQYF
.	TRBV2	.	TRBJ1-2	TGTGCCAGCAGGAGGGACTCCAGCGAGGGGTATGGCTACACCTTC	CASRRDSSEGYGYTF
.	TRBV11-2	.	TRBJ1-4	TGTGCCAGCAGCGGGGGCTTGGTTGAAAAACTGTTTTTT	CASSGGLVEKLFF
.	TRBV3-1/TRBV3-2	.	TRBJ1-2	TGTGCCAGCAGCTTAACCAGGGGTAACTATGGCTACACCTTC	CASSLTRGNYGYTF
.	TRBV11-2	.	TRBJ2-3	TGTGCCAGCAGCTTAGATCCGCGGTTCACAGATACGCAGTATTTT	CASSLDPRFTDTQYF
.	TRBV28	.	TRBJ2-5	TGTGCCAGCATCCCCTATGGCCCCGGGGAGACCCAGTACTTC	CASIPYGPGETQYF